The 32 T cell receptor beta chains in this list originate from one sample, sequenced in a study of cytomegalovirus exposure and HLA in healthy donors. With 60 Vbeta and 13 Jbeta primers, the PCR was carried out. TCRdb keeps only in-frame clones here, not all; method: immunoSEQ multiplex PCR. The sample shows about 270,000 clones, 86% of them seen only once. Specimen: PBMCs. The receptors derive from a man in his forties in good health and CMV-seropositive.

The chain carries TRBV6-6 and TRBJ2-3, with 7 nucleotides matching TRBD1. The CDR3 contains 16 residues. Germline CDR1 is MNHNY and CDR2 is SVGAGI (reference sequence). J was trimmed by 1 base and V by 2 bases; bases with no gene match: 6. The CDR3 sequence is CASSYPSTGGTDTQYF. The CDR3 nucleotides read TGTGCCAGCAGTTACCCTTCCACAGGGGGCACAGATACGCAGTATTTT.

The CDR3 is CASIPRTGSLHGYTF. As DNA, the CDR3 is TGTGCCAGCATCCCCCGGACGGGGTCCCTCCATGGCTACACCTTC. The chain has TRBV5-6 and TRBJ1-2, with D hard to call. Per germline, CDR1 SGHDT and CDR2 YYEEEE. V shed 6 bases and J shed 6 bases, with 21 bases lying between them. The CDR3 has 15 residues. The full variable domain, in which reference TRBV5-6 and TRBJ1-2 provide the parts outside the CDR3, is DAGVTQSPTHLIKTRGQQVTLRCSPKSGHDTVSWYQQALGQGPQFIFQYYEEEERQRGNFPDRFSGHQFPNYSSELNVNALLLGDSALYLCASIPRTGSLHGYTFGSGTRLTVV.

This sequence joins TRBV30 and TRBJ2-7; possible D gene TRBD2, 6 bases. The ends were cut back, 2 bases at V and 0 bases at J, with 11 bases in the middle. Looked up from germline, CDR1 is GTSNPN and CDR2 is SVGIG (reference sequence). This CDR3 is built from 14 residues. CDR3: CAWSSGVSSYEQYF. CDR3 nucleotides: TGTGCCTGGAGTTCGGGGGTTTCCTCCTACGAGCAGTACTTC.

The CDR3 sequence: CASSVPFDRGVQETQYF. In DNA form, the CDR3 reads TGTGCCAGCAGTGTCCCCTTCGACAGGGGGGTCCAAGAGACCCAGTACTTC. V is TRBV6-1 and J is TRBJ2-5; 9 nucleotides line up with TRBD1. V dropped 4 bases and J dropped 1; count of bases not matched to a gene: 10. The CDR3 covers 17 residues. Germline assignment: CDR1 MNHNS and CDR2 SASEGT.

The V gene is TRBV7-9, the J gene TRBJ2-7; 11 nucleotides line up with TRBD2. With 4 bases clipped from V and 5 bases from J, the junction kept 7 bases outside the gene matches. The germline V gene has CDR1 SEHNR and CDR2 FQNEAQ (reference sequence). The CDR3 consists of 15 residues. The CDR3, as DNA: TGTGCCAGCAGCTCTCTGACTAGCGGGACCAACGAGCAGTACTTC. This encodes CASSSLTSGTNEQYF.

The chain links TRBV15 to TRBJ2-1; TRBD2 agrees at 9 bases. The CDR3 consists of 17 residues. Germline loops: CDR1 LNHNV, CDR2 YYDKDF (reference sequence). V shed 0 bases and J 3 bases; nucleotides not matched to a gene: 6. CDR3 in amino acids: CATSREGGTSYYNEQFF. In nucleotides, the CDR3 is TGTGCCACCAGCAGAGAAGGAGGGACTAGCTACTACAATGAGCAGTTCTTC.

The gene calls are TRBV5-3 and TRBJ2-7, with TRBD2 as a possible D gene (6 bases). TRBV5-3 carries the ORF label, with uncertain function. This CDR3 comprises 15 residues. Trimming pared 5 bases from V and 0 bases from J, leaving 15 bases between. CDR3 region: CARRGAGQSSYEQYF. Here the CDR3 DNA reads TGTGCCAGAAGGGGAGCGGGTCAGAGCTCCTACGAGCAGTACTTC.

This clone was observed a few times. The chain joins TRBV5-4 to TRBJ1-1, with 7 bases identical to TRBD1. CDR1 and CDR2 (germline): SGHNT, YYREEE (reference sequence). The length of the CDR3 is 14 residues. With 4 bases clipped from V and 5 bases from J, the junction kept 8 bases outside the gene matches. The CDR3 loop reads CASSARGERTEAFF. The DNA of the CDR3 is TGTGCCAGCAGCGCCAGGGGGGAACGAACTGAAGCTTTCTTT.

The chain carries TRBV19 and TRBJ1-2; TRBD1 aligns across 7 bases. Germline V CDR1 and CDR2: LNHDA, SQIVND (reference sequence). Trimming removed 4 bases from V and 4 bases from J; junction bases left unmatched: 3. The CDR3 has 13 residues. The CDR3, as DNA: TGTGCCAGTAGTACCGGGACAGCCTATGGCTACACCTTC. Translation gives CASSTGTAYGYTF.

This rearrangement joins TRBV7-9 to TRBJ2-5; tentative D call: TRBD2 (6 bases). This CDR3 is built from 17 residues. V was shortened by 4 bases and J by 5 bases, with 23 bases between the two germline ends. Germline V lookup: CDR1 SEHNR, CDR2 FQNEAQ (reference sequence). CDR3 residues: CASSSLKTLSSGETQYF. CDR3 nucleotides: TGTGCCAGCAGCTCTTTGAAGACCTTGTCCAGCGGGGAGACCCAGTACTTC.

The CDR3 sequence: CASSLGTGAGTDTQYF. DNA for the CDR3: TGTGCCAGCAGCTTAGGGACAGGGGCAGGGACAGATACGCAGTATTTT. The chain uses TRBV7-9 and TRBJ2-3, with 9 bases identical to TRBD1. This CDR3 is built from 16 residues. Trimming at V came to 1 base and at J to 3 bases, leaving 5 bases not matched to a gene. Germline V lookup: CDR1 SEHNR, CDR2 FQNEAQ (reference sequence).

The chain employs TRBV19 and TRBJ1-5, with D perhaps matching TRBD1 (6 bases). In germline, CDR1 is LNHDA, CDR2 SQIVND (reference sequence). This CDR3 comprises 17 residues. Deletions cut 8 bases from V and 3 bases from J, with 23 bases between. For the CDR3, the DNA is TGTGCCAGTTCTGGTGGCGGGTCTGGACAGCTCAATCAGCCCCAGCATTTT. Its translation: CASSGGGSGQLNQPQHF.

The chain carries TRBV19 and TRBJ2-1; no firm D call. The V gene lost 5 bases and the J gene lost 4 bases, with 15 bases spanning the gap. This CDR3 is built from 15 residues. Germline CDR1 and CDR2: LNHDA and SQIVND (reference sequence). The CDR3 reads CASSASPVQYNEQFF. The DNA for the CDR3 is TGTGCCAGTAGTGCCAGTCCCGTACAGTACAATGAGCAGTTCTTC. Supplemented by reference TRBV19 and TRBJ2-1, the full variable domain reads DGGITQSPKYLFRKEGQNVTLSCEQNLNHDAMYWYRQDPGQGLRLIYYSQIVNDFQKGDIAEGYSVSREKKESFPLTVTSAQKNPTAFYLCASSASPVQYNEQFFGPGTRLTVL.

The gene calls are TRBV6-6 and TRBJ2-1; tentatively, D is TRBD2 (6 bases). The V end lost 6 bases, the J end lost 9 bases, and 12 bases lay between the germline ends. CDR1 and CDR2 (germline): MNHNY, SVGAGI (reference sequence). The CDR3 covers 12 residues. The CDR3 region is CASRYTSSEQFF. The DNA for the CDR3 is TGTGCCAGCAGATACACTAGCTCTGAGCAGTTCTTC.

The rearrangement joins TRBV11-2 to TRBJ2-3; 11 bases line up with TRBD2. The CDR3 sequence is 16 residues long. J lost 2 bases, V lost 5 bases, and 6 bases had no gene match. Per germline, CDR1 SGHAT and CDR2 FQNNGV. CDR3 DNA: TGTGCCAGCAGCCACCGACTAGCGGGGAACACAGATACGCAGTATTTT. As protein: CASSHRLAGNTDTQYF.

This sequence joins TRBV18 and TRBJ2-1; maybe TRBD2 (6 bases). This CDR3 contains 13 residues. The germline V gene has CDR1 KGHSH and CDR2 LQKENI. V lost 6 bases and J lost 8, with 14 bases in between. In DNA form, the CDR3 reads TGTGCCAGCTCCCGACTAGGGCGGGATGAGCAGTTCTTC. Translating gives CASSRLGRDEQFF.

V and J are TRBV7-9 and TRBJ2-5; tentative D call: TRBD1 (7 bases). Trimming cost V 5 bases and J 2 bases, with 21 bases left between them. This CDR3 contains 17 residues. Germline CDR1 and CDR2: SEHNR and FQNEAQ (reference sequence). The CDR3 is CASSPPRQGGSQETQYF. DNA of the CDR3: TGTGCCAGCAGCCCCCCCAGACAGGGAGGATCTCAAGAGACCCAGTACTTC.

CDR3 DNA: TGTGCCAGCAGTGTCGGATCGGGCACCATATATTTT. This encodes CASSVGSGTIYF. The chain couples TRBV6-1 to TRBJ1-3; unclear D gene. The germline V gene encodes CDR1 MNHNS and CDR2 SASEGT. Trimming removed 4 bases from V and 9 bases from J, with 10 bases in between. This CDR3 spans 12 amino acids.

V is TRBV7-8 and J is TRBJ1-2; maybe TRBD1 (6 bases). Trimming took off 5 bases at V and 4 bases at J, with 11 bases between the two ends. CDR1 is SGHVS and CDR2 is FQNEAQ in the germline V gene. The CDR3 loop spans 13 amino acids. The CDR3 region is CASSPGTPYGYTF. The CDR3 DNA is TGTGCCAGCAGCCCCGGGACACCCTATGGCTACACCTTC.

The rearrangement uses TRBV28 and TRBJ1-5, with 8 bases that match TRBD1. This CDR3 comprises 14 residues. Germline loops: CDR1 MDHEN, CDR2 SYDVKM. After removal of 6 bases from V and 5 bases from J, the junction contained 6 bases not matched to a gene. CDR3 bases: TGTGCCAGCAGAACCACAGGGGGAGATCAGCCCCAGCATTTT. Its protein product is CASRTTGGDQPQHF.

The chain recombines TRBV5-1 with TRBJ2-7; 10 bases are shared with TRBD2. CDR1 SGHRS and CDR2 YFSETQ come from the germline V gene. V gave up 4 bases and J gave up 3 bases; unmatched junction bases: 7. The CDR3 is 15 residues long. CDR3 amino acids: CASSLPAGGHYEQYF. The CDR3 nucleotides are TGCGCCAGCAGCCTCCCAGCGGGAGGGCACTACGAGCAGTACTTC.

The chain links TRBV27 to TRBJ2-2; 9 bases align to TRBD1. The J segment lost 6 bases and the V segment lost 5 bases, leaving 7 bases of the junction unmatched. From germline, CDR1 is MNHEY and CDR2 SMNVEV (reference sequence). CDR3 length equals 15 residues. CDR3 bases: TGTGCCAGCAGTCCCGGGACAGGGAGGCCCGGGGAGCTGTTTTTT. It codes for CASSPGTGRPGELFF.

The chain uses TRBV29-1 and TRBJ2-3; a weak D match, TRBD2 (7 bases). The germline V gene encodes CDR1 SQVTM and CDR2 ANQGSEA. The V gene lost 3 bases and the J gene lost 2 bases, with 12 bases spanning the gap. This CDR3 spans 14 amino acids. The CDR3, as DNA: TGCAGCGTTGAGGGAGGGGGTAACACAGATACGCAGTATTTT. This translates into CSVEGGGNTDTQYF.

The chain couples TRBV27 to TRBJ1-2; weak D call: TRBD1 (5 bases). CDR1 is MNHEY and CDR2 is SMNVEV in the germline V gene (reference sequence). There are 14 residues in the CDR3. V lost 8 bases and J lost 1, with 14 bases in between. The CDR3 bases are TGTGCCAGCCGTAGATACGACAGTAACTATGGCTACACCTTC. It encodes CASRRYDSNYGYTF.

The chain is built from TRBV18 and TRBJ1-1; 8 bases match TRBD1. V was pared by 4 bases and J by 5 bases, with 6 bases of the junction left unmatched. The germline V gene has CDR1 KGHSH and CDR2 LQKENI. This CDR3 is 14 amino acids long. The CDR3 DNA reads as TGTGCCAGCTCACGTGACAGGGGTCGAACTGAAGCTTTCTTT. Translated, it gives CASSRDRGRTEAFF. Based on the CDR3 plus reference TRBV18 and TRBJ1-1, the full variable domain is NAGVMQNPRHLVRRRGQEARLRCSPMKGHSHVYWYRQLPEEGLKFMVYLQKENIIDESGMPKERFSAEFPKEGPSILRIQQVVRGDSAAYFCASSRDRGRTEAFFGQGTRLTVV.

The chain's CDR3 is CASSSGAGDYSNQPQHF. As DNA, the CDR3 is TGTGCCAGCAGCTCAGGGGCAGGGGACTATAGCAATCAGCCCCAGCATTTT. V is TRBV7-8 and J is TRBJ1-5, with TRBD1 as a possible D gene (6 bases). Germline values: CDR1 SGHVS, CDR2 FQNEAQ. The CDR3 length is 17 residues. V was clipped by 4 bases and J by 0 bases, with 16 bases between them.

This chain joins TRBV5-6 and TRBJ2-5; TRBD2 matches 7 bases. The germline CDR1 and CDR2 sequences are SGHDT and YYEEEE. V gave up 0 bases and J gave up 0 bases; unmatched junction bases: 5. The CDR3 covers 16 residues. The CDR3 coding sequence is TGTGCCAGCAGCTTGGTGGGGGGAGGGTACCAAGAGACCCAGTACTTC. Amino acid sequence: CASSLVGGGYQETQYF.

The rearrangement links TRBV7-9 to TRBJ1-2; a possible D gene is TRBD1 (6 bases). Germline V CDR1 and CDR2: SEHNR, FQNEAQ (reference sequence). The CDR3 covers 14 residues. V was shortened by 5 bases and J by 4 bases, with 14 bases between the two germline ends. The CDR3 DNA follows: TGTGCCAGCAGCAAATCGACAGGCCTCTATGGCTACACCTTC. Amino acid sequence: CASSKSTGLYGYTF.

Comments on this clone: The missing conserved phenylalanine or tryptophan at the end of this CDR3 makes a read error likely. The rearrangement uses TRBV15 and TRBJ1-2; D possibly corresponds to TRBD1 (6 bases). V shed 6 bases and J shed 3 bases, with 11 bases lying between them. This CDR3 spans 13 amino acids. In germline, CDR1 is LNHNV, CDR2 YYDKDF (reference sequence). The CDR3 loop is CATRPRGDYGYTL. The CDR3 DNA is TGTGCCACCAGACCGAGGGGGGACTATGGCTACACCCTC.

CDR3 DNA: TGTGCCAGCAGTGAAGGCCTAGCGAGCACAGATACGCAGTATTTT. It specifies CASSEGLASTDTQYF. The chain has TRBV2 and TRBJ2-3; D may be TRBD2 (6 bases). V lost 1 base and J 0 bases, leaving 8 bases between the germline ends. The CDR3 length is 15 residues. CDR1 and CDR2 from the germline V gene are SNHLY and FYNNEI. Looking up the rest from reference TRBV2 and TRBJ2-3 gives the full variable domain: EPEVTQTPSHQVTQMGQEVILRCVPISNHLYFYWYRQILGQKVEFLVSFYNNEISEKSEIFDDQFSVERPDGSNFTLKIRSTKLEDSAMYFCASSEGLASTDTQYFGPGTRLTVL.

The chain carries TRBV19 and TRBJ2-6; a possible D gene is TRBD1 (6 bases). The CDR3 consists of 19 residues. Germline V lookup: CDR1 LNHDA, CDR2 SQIVND (reference sequence). Between the trimmed V and J ends, which lost 0 bases and 0 bases, there was a span of 15 bases. CDR3 sequence (DNA): TGTGCCAGTAGTATAGAACGGGACACGGTGGACTCTGGGGCCAACGTCCTGACTTTC. Its translation: CASSIERDTVDSGANVLTF.

This sequence joins TRBV9 and TRBJ2-1; TRBD2 might be the D (6 bases). The CDR3 contains 16 residues. The V end lost 2 bases, the J end lost 7 bases, and 19 bases lay between the germline ends. In germline, CDR1 is SGDLS, CDR2 YYNGEE. This CDR3 is CASSVLPTGELNEQFF. Here the CDR3 DNA reads TGTGCCAGCAGCGTGTTACCAACGGGAGAGTTGAATGAGCAGTTCTTC. Using reference TRBV9 and TRBJ2-1 for the parts outside the CDR3, the full variable domain is DSGVTQTPKHLITATGQRVTLRCSPRSGDLSVYWYQQSLDQGLQFLIQYYNGEERAKGNILERFSAQQFPDLHSELNLSSLELGDSALYFCASSVLPTGELNEQFFGPGTRLTVL.